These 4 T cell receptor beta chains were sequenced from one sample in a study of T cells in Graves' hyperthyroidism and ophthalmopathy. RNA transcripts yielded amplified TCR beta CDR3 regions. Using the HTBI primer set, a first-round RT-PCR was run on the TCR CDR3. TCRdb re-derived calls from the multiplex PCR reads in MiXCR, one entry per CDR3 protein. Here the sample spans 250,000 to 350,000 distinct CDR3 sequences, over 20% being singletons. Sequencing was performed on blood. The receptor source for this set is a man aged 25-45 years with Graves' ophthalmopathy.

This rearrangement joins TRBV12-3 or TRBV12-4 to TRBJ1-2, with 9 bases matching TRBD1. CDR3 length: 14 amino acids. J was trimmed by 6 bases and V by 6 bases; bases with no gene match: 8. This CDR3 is CASRKGTGHHGYTF. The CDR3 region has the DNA TGTGCCAGCAGAAAAGGGACAGGGCACCATGGCTACACCTTC.

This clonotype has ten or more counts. The chain's CDR3 is CSASPLDPPIYEQYF. The DNA for the CDR3 is TGCAGTGCTAGTCCCCTAGACCCCCCTATTTACGAGCAGTACTTC. This chain connects TRBV20-1 to TRBJ2-7, with unresolved D. CDR3 size: 15 residues. Germline values: CDR1 DFQATT, CDR2 SNEGSKA (reference sequence). V shed 3 bases and J shed 4 bases, with 19 bases lying between them.

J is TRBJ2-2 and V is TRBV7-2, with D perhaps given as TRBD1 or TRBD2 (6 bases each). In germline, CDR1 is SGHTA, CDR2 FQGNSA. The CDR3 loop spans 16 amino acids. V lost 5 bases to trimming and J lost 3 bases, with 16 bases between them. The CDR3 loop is CASSQRPGGYTGELFF. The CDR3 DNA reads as TGTGCCAGCAGCCAGCGCCCCGGGGGCTACACCGGGGAGCTGTTTTTT.

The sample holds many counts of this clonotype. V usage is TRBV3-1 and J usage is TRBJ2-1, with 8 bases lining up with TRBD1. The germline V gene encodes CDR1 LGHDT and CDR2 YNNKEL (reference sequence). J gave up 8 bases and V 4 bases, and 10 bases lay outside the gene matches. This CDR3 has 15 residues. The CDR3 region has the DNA TGTGCCAGCAGCCTTCCCCGGACAGGGCTCTATGAGCAGTTCTTC. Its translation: CASSLPRTGLYEQFF.